The next 22 T cell receptor beta chains were all read from a single sample in a study of beta chain features in type 1 diabetes. Reverse transcription of all isolated RNA meant that expressed TCRB transcripts were sequenced. Sequencing was performed with immunoSEQ multiplex PCR; in TCRdb, only in-frame clones are kept and a portion is missing. The repertoire has about 360,000 clones, around 13% of them found once; the top ten carry roughly 0.015%. Material for sequencing was naive CD4+ T cells from blood. Source of these receptors: a man younger than 30 in good health.

This clone has a count of ten or more. The sample has other DNA sequences that encode this CDR3 too. The chain carries TRBV15 and TRBJ2-7, with D tentatively TRBD2 (5 bases). CDR3 length equals 12 residues. Germline V gives CDR1 LNHNV, CDR2 YYDKDF (reference sequence). V dropped 0 bases and J dropped 6 bases, with 6 bases sitting between them. The CDR3 loop reads CATSRDRGEQYF. In nucleotides, the CDR3 is TGTGCCACCAGCAGAGACCGGGGCGAGCAGTACTTC.

V gene TRBV4-2 combines with J gene TRBJ2-7; 7 bases match TRBD2. The CDR3 is 15 amino acids. Germline-derived CDR1 and CDR2 are LGHNA and YNFKEQ. J gave up 2 bases and V 0 bases, and 4 bases lay outside the gene matches. CDR3 amino acids: CASSQDAGATYEQYF. The CDR3 coding sequence is TGTGCCAGCAGCCAAGACGCGGGAGCAACCTACGAGCAGTACTTC.

This clone has just a few counts. The chain couples TRBV29-1 to TRBJ2-7; a possible D gene is TRBD1 (6 bases). Trimming took 4 bases from V and 0 from J, leaving 10 bases between them. The CDR3 has 13 amino acids. Germline V gene sequence: CDR1 SQVTM, CDR2 ANQGSEA. This chain's CDR3 is CSVGQDVSYEQYF. CDR3 coding DNA: TGCAGCGTTGGACAGGACGTCTCCTACGAGCAGTACTTC.

V and J are TRBV7-2 and TRBJ2-7, with a tentative D call TRBD1 (6 bases). CDR1 is SGHTA, CDR2 FQGNSA, per germline. The CDR3 extends over 13 amino acids. V was shortened by 4 bases and J by 3 bases, with 10 bases between the two germline ends. DNA for the CDR3: TGTGCCAGCAGCTCAGGGGTTGTCTACGAGCAGTACTTC. Protein: CASSSGVVYEQYF. The variable domain in full, completed from reference TRBV7-2 and TRBJ2-7, reads GAGVSQSPSNKVTEKGKDVELRCDPISGHTALYWYRQSLGQGLEFLIYFQGNSAPDKSGLPSDRFSAERTGGSVSTLTIQRTQQEDSAVYLCASSSGVVYEQYFGPGTRLTVT.

The chain couples TRBV14 to TRBJ2-5; possible D gene TRBD1, 5 bases. The J call is uncertain, as TRBJ2-7 better fits the DNA end. The CDR3 spans 11 residues. Per the germline V gene, CDR1 is SGHDN and CDR2 is FVKESK. CDR3 loop: CASATAYEQYF. Here the CDR3 DNA reads TGTGCCAGCGCGACAGCCTACGAGCAGTACTTC.

This chain joins TRBV27 and TRBJ2-5; TRBD1 agrees at 7 bases. Germline V gene sequence: CDR1 MNHEY, CDR2 SMNVEV (reference sequence). V lost 5 bases to trimming and J lost 7 bases; unmatched junction nucleotides: 10. The CDR3 runs to 14 residues. This CDR3 is CASSLDRVWGTQYF. DNA of the CDR3: TGTGCCAGCAGTCTCGACAGGGTCTGGGGGACCCAGTACTTC.

V gene TRBV7-3 combines with J gene TRBJ2-1; 10 nucleotides match TRBD1. CDR3 length: 13 amino acids. With 5 bases clipped from V and 9 bases from J, the junction kept 4 bases outside the gene matches. The germline V gene encodes CDR1 SGHTA and CDR2 FQGTGA. CDR3 sequence: CASSKGTGVEQFF. DNA for the CDR3: TGTGCCAGCAGCAAAGGGACAGGGGTTGAGCAGTTCTTC.

The J gene is TRBJ1-5, the V gene TRBV28; 11 bases fit TRBD1. CDR3 length equals 16 residues. V was pared by 5 bases and J by 6 bases, with 9 bases of the junction left unmatched. In germline, CDR1 is MDHEN, CDR2 SYDVKM. CDR3 protein: CASSRKGTGGSQPQHF. DNA for the CDR3: TGTGCCAGCAGTCGGAAAGGGACAGGGGGGAGTCAGCCCCAGCATTTT. The whole variable domain, remainder taken from reference TRBV28 and TRBJ1-5, is DVKVTQSSRYLVKRTGEKVFLECVQDMDHENMFWYRQDPGLGLRLIYFSYDVKMKEKGDIPEGYSVSREKKERFSLILESASTNQTSMYLCASSRKGTGGSQPQHFGDGTRLSIL.

V usage is TRBV9 and J usage is TRBJ1-3; TRBD1 might be the D (6 bases). The CDR3 spans 15 residues. Germline CDR1 is SGDLS and CDR2 is YYNGEE. V lost 2 bases and J lost 2, with 11 bases in between. Here the CDR3 reads CASSVGGATGNTIYF. The CDR3, as DNA: TGTGCCAGCAGCGTTGGGGGGGCAACTGGAAACACCATATATTTT. The variable domain in full, with the rest retrieved from reference TRBV9 and TRBJ1-3, is DSGVTQTPKHLITATGQRVTLRCSPRSGDLSVYWYQQSLDQGLQFLIQYYNGEERAKGNILERFSAQQFPDLHSELNLSSLELGDSALYFCASSVGGATGNTIYFGEGSWLTVV.

This clone was detected a few times. The chain joins TRBV6-6 to TRBJ1-1; 7 bases fit TRBD1. CDR1 is MNHNY and CDR2 is SVGAGI in the germline V gene (reference sequence). J was trimmed by 0 bases and V by 8 bases; bases with no gene match: 3. There are 13 residues in the CDR3. The CDR3: CASRQGLNTEAFF. CDR3 DNA sequence: TGTGCCAGCCGACAGGGCTTGAACACTGAAGCTTTCTTT.

The V gene is TRBV11-2, the J gene TRBJ2-5; 10 positions match TRBD1. Germline trimming cut 5 bases from V and 2 bases from J; bases unmatched to any gene: 8. Germline V gene sequence: CDR1 SGHAT, CDR2 FQNNGV. CDR3 length: 16 residues. The CDR3 loop is CASSPGDRGRQETQYF. CDR3 nucleotides: TGTGCCAGCAGCCCTGGGGACAGGGGCCGTCAAGAGACCCAGTACTTC.

The V and J genes are TRBV28 and TRBJ2-7; no reliable D call. With 5 bases removed from V and 2 bases from J, the gap between germline ends came to 7 bases. The CDR3 has 12 amino acids. CDR1 and CDR2 from the germline V gene are MDHEN and SYDVKM. The CDR3 nucleotides are TGTGCCAGCAGTGTACTGACCTACGAGCAGTACTTC. This translates into CASSVLTYEQYF.

V usage is TRBV30 and J usage is TRBJ1-3; no definite D call. The CDR3 has 14 amino acids. V was shortened by 0 bases and J by 1 base, with 7 bases between the two germline ends. CDR1 and CDR2 from the germline V gene are GTSNPN and SVGIG (reference sequence). This chain's CDR3 is CAWSVSQSGNTIYF. In DNA, the CDR3 is TGTGCCTGGAGTGTATCCCAGTCTGGAAACACCATATATTTT.

This clone was seen more than once but under ten times. The chain joins TRBV6-6 to TRBJ1-2, with D maybe TRBD1 (5 bases). From germline, CDR1 is MNHNY and CDR2 SVGAGI (reference sequence). The ends were cut back, 2 bases at V and 8 bases at J, with 18 bases in the middle. The CDR3 covers 15 residues. The CDR3 region is CASSYTRDSWMGYTF. The CDR3 DNA reads TGTGCCAGCAGTTACACCCGGGACTCCTGGATGGGCTACACCTTC.

This sequence joins TRBV7-9 and TRBJ1-2; tentative D call: TRBD1 (5 bases). Trimming took off 0 bases at V and 12 bases at J, with 14 bases between the two ends. The CDR3 extends over 13 amino acids. The germline V gene has CDR1 SEHNR and CDR2 FQNEAQ (reference sequence). CDR3 coding DNA: TGTGCCAGCAGCTTAGCGTTGGCAGGGTTTCACACCTTC. This translates into CASSLALAGFHTF.

This clone was detected only a few times. The genes are TRBV7-3 and TRBJ2-6, with D unclear. V was cut by 4 bases and J by 4 bases, with 5 bases left in between. Looked up from germline, CDR1 is SGHTA and CDR2 is FQGTGA. This CDR3 is 13 amino acids long. As DNA, the CDR3 is TGTGCCAGCAGCTCCTTCGGGGCCAACGTCCTGACTTTC. Encoded protein: CASSSFGANVLTF.

This chain joins TRBV29-1 and TRBJ2-5; 9 positions agree with TRBD1. V shed 6 bases, J shed 5 bases, and the junction held 13 bases outside the gene matches. This CDR3 spans 15 amino acids. Per germline, CDR1 SQVTM and CDR2 ANQGSEA. CDR3 protein: CSVPGTGRSRETQYF. The CDR3 region has the DNA TGCAGCGTACCCGGGACAGGGCGCTCCCGGGAGACCCAGTACTTC.

V gene TRBV4-2 combines with J gene TRBJ2-7, with TRBD2 matching 8 bases. From germline, CDR1 is LGHNA and CDR2 YNFKEQ. Trimming at V came to 0 bases and at J to 2 bases, leaving 18 bases not matched to a gene. The CDR3 consists of 20 residues. The CDR3 loop is CASSQDKANSFLAGTYEQYF. CDR3 DNA: TGTGCCAGCAGCCAAGATAAGGCCAACAGTTTTTTAGCGGGGACCTACGAGCAGTACTTC.

This clone was counted between two and nine times. CDR3 nucleotides: TGTGCCAGCAGCTTAGCCACCGACGCAGGGCCCTATGGCTACACCTTC. This gives the protein CASSLATDAGPYGYTF. The rearrangement links TRBV7-2 to TRBJ1-2; a weak D match, TRBD1 (5 bases). V lost 0 bases, J lost 4 bases, and 15 bases lay in between. The CDR3 sequence is 16 residues long. Germline-derived CDR1 and CDR2 are SGHTA and FQGNSA.

The chain joins TRBV27 to TRBJ2-1; TRBD2 matches at 8 bases. CDR3 size: 15 residues. Germline V gene sequence: CDR1 MNHEY, CDR2 SMNVEV (reference sequence). V lost 2 bases to trimming and J lost 7 bases; unmatched junction nucleotides: 7. DNA for the CDR3: TGTGCCAGCAGTTTAGGAGCGGGAGTACGGAATGAGCAGTTCTTC. Amino acid sequence: CASSLGAGVRNEQFF.

The genes are TRBV7-3 and TRBJ2-5; 10 bases agree with TRBD2. Unmatched junction bases numbered 5, after V lost 4 bases and J lost 6 bases. The CDR3 is made up of 14 amino acids. Germline CDR1 SGHTA, CDR2 FQGTGA. CDR3 bases: TGTGCCAGCAGCTCCAGCGGGGGGGCAAAGACCCAGTACTTC. This gives the protein CASSSSGGAKTQYF.

This clone has only a few counts. V and J are TRBV7-2 and TRBJ2-5; D might be TRBD1 (7 bases). The V gene's germline CDR1 is SGHTA and CDR2 FQGNSA. The V end lost 5 bases, the J end lost 5 bases, and 18 bases lay between the germline ends. The CDR3 is 15 residues long. The CDR3 spells CASSPGRQGGETQYF. The CDR3 region has the DNA TGTGCCAGCAGCCCGGGGAGGCAGGGGGGCGAGACCCAGTACTTC.